The T cell receptor beta chain under discussion was sequenced for a study of post-analysis software for immune sequencing data. Germline CDR1 and CDR2: SGHRS and YFSETQ. CDR3 length: 17 residues. V dropped 3 bases and J dropped 7; count of bases not matched to a gene: 15. As for this clonotype: Its specificity is not known. With a much larger clone just one base away, this may be a read error.

Study-wide results and limits: Patients showed TRBV5-6, TRBV5-1 and TRBV20-1 among 4 or 5 TRBV segments more frequent than in controls.

Unique-molecular-identifier-tagged TCR beta cDNA libraries were used. TCRdb recomputed calls from the PCR reads with MiXCR, one row per CDR3 protein. Among roughly 180,000 distinct CDR3 sequences listed, approximately 28% were seen once. The rearrangement links TRBV5-1 to TRBJ2-3; the match to TRBD2 covers 9 bases. Sample: blood. This TCR was recovered from a girl between 5 and 17 years old with multiple sclerosis. The CDR3 region is CASSWRDSGGLGNTQYF. CDR3 nucleotides: TGCGCCAGCAGCTGGAGGGATAGCGGGGGTCTCGGAAATACGCAGTATTTT.